A single sample is the source of the 9 T cell receptor beta chains below, sequenced in a study of blood T cell repertoires in COVID-19. The protocol was immunoSEQ multiplex PCR, while the TCRdb copy is restricted to in-frame clones and leaves out a portion. This sample has 200,000 to 250,000 clones; roughly nine tenths occur once, and the top ten carry about 2%. The sample taken for sequencing was peripheral blood. These TCRs come from a woman aged 50 to 60 with acute or convalescent COVID-19.

The V call is TRBV11-3, the J call TRBJ1-3; 8 bases map to TRBD1. With 4 bases clipped from V and 4 bases from J, the junction kept 6 bases outside the gene matches. The CDR3 extends over 15 amino acids. Germline V gene sequence: CDR1 SGHNT, CDR2 YENEEA. This CDR3 is CASSSDRGSGNTIYF. The CDR3 nucleotides are TGTGCCAGCAGCTCAGACAGGGGCTCAGGAAACACCATATATTTT.

Concerning this clone itself: Other nucleotide sequences in the sample specify the same CDR3. The chain couples TRBV7-2 to TRBJ2-7; TRBD1 might be the D (6 bases). The ends were cut back, 6 bases at V and 4 bases at J, with 10 bases in the middle. In germline, CDR1 is SGHTA, CDR2 FQGNSA. This CDR3 region has 12 residues. Here the CDR3 reads CASSRQGYEQYF. The CDR3 coding sequence is TGTGCCAGCAGTCGCCAGGGGTACGAGCAGTACTTC.

The rearrangement joins TRBV9 to TRBJ1-5; possible D gene TRBD1, 5 bases. V lost 4 bases to trimming and J lost 9 bases, with 17 bases between them. This CDR3 region has 14 residues. Germline assignment: CDR1 SGDLS and CDR2 YYNGEE. The CDR3 bases are TGTGCCAGCAGCACTGGGGGAGGTTGGGGGCCCCAGCATTTT. Translated: CASSTGGGWGPQHF.

This chain links TRBV30 with TRBJ2-3, with TRBD2 matching 8 bases. Trimming cost V 0 bases and J 3 bases; bases outside gene matches: 11. Germline loops: CDR1 GTSNPN, CDR2 SVGIG (reference sequence). This CDR3 has 17 amino acids. Written as DNA, the CDR3 is TGTGCCTGGAGTGTAGCGGGAGCGGGAGTAGGGACAGATACGCAGTATTTT. Translated: CAWSVAGAGVGTDTQYF.

The table lists this clone with a count of one. The chain recombines TRBV5-1 with TRBJ2-7; no clear D gene. The CDR3 loop spans 15 amino acids. Trimming stripped 0 bases from V and 7 bases from J, with 17 bases between. The germline CDR1 and CDR2 sequences are SGHRS and YFSETQ. The CDR3 loop is CASSLEHTRGREQYF. CDR3 sequence (DNA): TGCGCCAGCAGCTTGGAACATACCCGAGGTCGTGAGCAGTACTTC.

This chain connects TRBV30 to TRBJ2-3, with a tentative D call TRBD2 (6 bases). The V gene's germline CDR1 is GTSNPN and CDR2 SVGIG (reference sequence). V was clipped by 5 bases and J by 3 bases, with 9 bases between them. The CDR3 has 12 residues. The CDR3 nucleotides read TGTGCCTGGGGGACTGTTACAGATACGCAGTATTTT. Translating it yields CAWGTVTDTQYF.

This clone was detected once. The chain combines TRBV6-5 with TRBJ1-2; D gene ambiguous. V lost 0 bases to trimming and J lost 4 bases, with 12 bases between them. CDR3 length equals 15 residues. Germline V CDR1 and CDR2: MNHEY, SVGAGI. The DNA of the CDR3 is TGTGCCAGCAGTTACTCAACCAGCCCGGGCTATGGCTACACCTTC. This encodes CASSYSTSPGYGYTF.

The V call is TRBV5-1, the J call TRBJ2-1, with TRBD2 matching over 7 bases. This CDR3 is built from 16 residues. V was pared by 0 bases and J by 1 base, with 4 bases of the junction left unmatched. Per the germline V gene, CDR1 is SGHRS and CDR2 is YFSETQ. The CDR3 sequence is CASSLAASGSYNEQFF. CDR3 sequence (DNA): TGCGCCAGCAGCTTGGCGGCTAGCGGATCCTACAATGAGCAGTTCTTC.

The rearrangement joins TRBV25-1 to TRBJ2-5; 11 nucleotides align to TRBD1. The CDR3 extends over 18 amino acids. The germline gives CDR1 MGHDK, CDR2 SYGVNS. Unmatched junction bases numbered 13, after V lost 5 bases and J lost 2 bases. In DNA, the CDR3 is TGTGCCAGCAGTCCCGGACAGGGGGCTGGCGGCGCTCAAGAGACCCAGTACTTC. Translating gives CASSPGQGAGGAQETQYF.